Listed below are T cell receptor beta chains from one sample, sequenced in a study of blood T cell repertoires in COVID-19. Method: immunoSEQ multiplex PCR; TCRdb's copy keeps in-frame clones and lacks some. The profile shows 250,000 to 350,000 clones, less than 85% of them singletons. Sequencing used peripheral blood. The source is a human donor with COVID-19, enrolled during active disease. The donor label of this sample is uncertain. The CDR3 runs from the conserved cysteine through the conserved F or W. The D gene is left open where the match is weak. Size is omitted from some rows. Given values are once, few, many or a class for expanded clones.

TRBV2	NA	TRBD1	TRBJ1-1	TGTGCCAGCAGTCTCCGTAGGACAGGGGAAGGAACTGAAGCTTTCTTT	CASSLRRTGEGTEAFF
TRBV7-7	once	TRBD2	TRBJ2-2	TGTGCTAGCAGCTCGTCCGGGACTAGCGGGAGAGGTTCCGGGGAGCTGTTTTTT	CASSSSGTSGRGSGELFF
TRBV6-2/TRBV6-3	NA	TRBD2	TRBJ2-1	TGTGCCAGCAGCAATATAGCGGGAGCCTACAATGAGCAGTTCTTC	CASSNIAGAYNEQFF
TRBV11-2	NA	NA	TRBJ1-4	TGTGCCAGCAGCTTAAACCCACAGGCCTTGGGACTGTTTTTT	CASSLNPQALGLFF
TRBV6-5	NA	NA	TRBJ1-1	TGTGCCAGCAGACCCAAACCTCAGGGGTTGGCTGAAGCTTTCTTT	CASRPKPQGLAEAFF
TRBV6-5	NA	NA	TRBJ1-3	TGTGCCAGCAGTTACGCGGGATACCTGGCTGGAAACACCATATATTTT	CASSYAGYLAGNTIYF
TRBV5-5	NA	TRBD2	TRBJ2-3	TGTGCCAGCAGCTTGGGGCTAGCGGGAGGGACAGATACGCAGTATTTT	CASSLGLAGGTDTQYF
TRBV12-3/TRBV12-4	NA	NA	TRBJ1-2	TGTGCCAGCAGGGCCGACACCCACTATGGCTACACCTTC	CASRADTHYGYTF
TRBV7-2	NA	NA	TRBJ1-5	TGTGCCAGCAGCAGCCGCGGGAATCAGCCCCAGCATTTT	CASSSRGNQPQHF
TRBV30	once	TRBD1	TRBJ1-6	TGTGCCTGGAGTGTAGAGGGACAGAGGAGTAATTCACCCCTCCACTTT	CAWSVEGQRSNSPLHF
TRBV6-5	NA	TRBD2	TRBJ2-1	TGTGCCAGCAGTTCCGGGACTAGCGGGAGGGTTGAGCAGTTCTTC	CASSSGTSGRVEQFF
TRBV12-2	NA	NA	TRBJ2-7	TGTGCAAGTCGCTCCCATGAGACTAGCGGGAGCTGCGACGAGCAGTACTTC	CASRSHETSGSCDEQYF
TRBV30	NA	NA	TRBJ1-4	TGTGCCTCTAACAGTTTTAATGAAAAACTGTTTTTT	CASNSFNEKLFF
TRBV5-1	NA	NA	TRBJ1-1	TGCGCCAGCAGCTTACAGGTTCAGAACACTGAAGCTTTCTTT	CASSLQVQNTEAFF
TRBV30	NA	TRBD2	TRBJ2-7	TGTGCCTGGGCTAGCGGGAGGGGCCCAGACGAGCAGTACTTC	CAWASGRGPDEQYF
TRBV6-2/TRBV6-3	few	NA	TRBJ1-5	TGTGCCAGCAGCCCCGGGACACGTCGGCAGCCCCAGCATTTT	CASSPGTRRQPQHF
TRBV6-5	NA	TRBD1	TRBJ2-2	TGTGCCAGCACACGGACAGGGGGGACCGGGGAGCTGTTTTTT	CASTRTGGTGELFF
TRBV24-1	few	TRBD1	TRBJ2-1	TGTGCCACCAGTGATTACAGACAGGGGTGGGTTGAGCAGTTCTTC	CATSDYRQGWVEQFF
TRBV5-4	NA	TRBD1	TRBJ1-2	TGTGCCGGCAATGGCGAGGGACAGGTCAATGGCTACACCTTC	CAGNGEGQVNGYTF
TRBV6-6	NA	TRBD1	TRBJ1-4	TGTGCCAGCAGAATGGACAGGGCTAATGAAAAACTGTTTTTT	CASRMDRANEKLFF
TRBV5-4	NA	TRBD1	TRBJ1-4	TGTGCCAGCAGCGCATACAGGGGGCGTGGGGAAAAACTGTTTTTT	CASSAYRGRGEKLFF
TRBV6-5	NA	NA	TRBJ2-1	TGTGCCAGCAAAGTAGTCCCGGTATACAATGAGCAGTTCTTC	CASKVVPVYNEQFF
TRBV3-1/TRBV3-2	NA	TRBD1	TRBJ1-1	TGTGCCAGCAGCTGGGGACAGGGGGACACTGAAGCTTTCTTT	CASSWGQGDTEAFF
TRBV7-2	NA	TRBD1	TRBJ1-4	TGTGCCAGCAGCTCTCAGACAGGGCCTAATGAAAAACTGTTTTTT	CASSSQTGPNEKLFF
TRBV10-3	NA	NA	TRBJ2-7	TGTGCCATCAGTGAGTCGTTAGTAGCGGCTTCCTACGAGCAGTACTTC	CAISESLVAASYEQYF
TRBV11-2	NA	NA	TRBJ2-2	TGTGCCAGCAGCTTAGTACTAGGTGGGGCCGGGGAGCTGTTTTTT	CASSLVLGGAGELFF